This record concerns one T cell receptor (beta chain) sequence. TCR beta CDR3 regions were amplified from RNA. The TCR CDR3 was amplified in a first-round RT-PCR using the HTBI primer set. TCRdb re-derived calls from the multiplex PCR reads in MiXCR, one entry per CDR3 protein. The table includes about 290,000 distinct CDR3 sequences, approximately 15% detected once. This record belongs to a study of T cells in Graves' hyperthyroidism and ophthalmopathy. Clinical symptoms, serum thyroxine, TRAb, thyroid ultrasound and orbital computed tomography established diagnosis. CDR1 SEHNR and CDR2 FQNEAQ come from the germline V gene (reference sequence). The ends were cut back, 1 base at V and 4 bases at J, with 19 bases in the middle. CDR3 length: 17 amino acids.

The V and J genes are TRBV7-9 and TRBJ1-1, with D possibly matching TRBD1 (5 bases). Sequencing input: blood. The sequence was collected from a woman aged 40 to 49 with Graves' hyperthyroidism. The CDR3 reads CASSLEGIGQLGTEAFF. The CDR3 nucleotides are TGTGCCAGCAGCTTAGAGGGGATTGGGCAGTTGGGCACTGAAGCTTTCTTT.